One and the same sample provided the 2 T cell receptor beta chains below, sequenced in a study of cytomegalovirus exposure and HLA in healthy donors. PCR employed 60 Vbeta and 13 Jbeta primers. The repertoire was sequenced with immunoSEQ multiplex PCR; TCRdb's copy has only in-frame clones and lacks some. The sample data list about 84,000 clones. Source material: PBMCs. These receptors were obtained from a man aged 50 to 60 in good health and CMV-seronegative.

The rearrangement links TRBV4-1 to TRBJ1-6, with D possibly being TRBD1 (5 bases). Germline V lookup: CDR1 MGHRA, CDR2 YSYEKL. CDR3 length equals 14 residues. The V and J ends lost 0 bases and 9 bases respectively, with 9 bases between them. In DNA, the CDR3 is TGCGCCAGCAGCCAAGATGGGGGGGGTTCACCCCTCCACTTT. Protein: CASSQDGGGSPLHF.

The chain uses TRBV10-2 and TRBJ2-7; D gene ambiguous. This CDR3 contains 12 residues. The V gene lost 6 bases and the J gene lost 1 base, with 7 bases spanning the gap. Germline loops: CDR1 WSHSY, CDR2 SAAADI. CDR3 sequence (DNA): TGCGCCAGCAGAGACAAATCCTACGAGCAGTACTTC. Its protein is CASRDKSYEQYF.